The 8 T cell receptor beta chains reported below all come from one sample, sequenced in a study of cytomegalovirus exposure and HLA in healthy donors. Sequencing was performed with immunoSEQ multiplex PCR; in TCRdb, only in-frame clones are kept and a portion is missing. The table lists some 170,000 clones, around nine tenths of them singletons. The sample comprised PBMCs. Receptors originate from a man aged 25-45 years in good health and CMV-seropositive.

On this clone: The identical CDR3 is also encoded by other nucleotide sequences in the sample. The V gene is TRBV5-1, the J gene TRBJ2-7, with D possibly TRBD2 on 7 matching bases. The CDR3 length is 15 residues. V was shortened by 4 bases and J by 1 base, with 15 bases between the two germline ends. Germline CDR1 reads SGHRS; CDR2 reads YFSETQ. CDR3 sequence: CASSPRGGASYEQYF. DNA of the CDR3: TGCGCCAGCAGCCCGAGGGGGGGCGCGTCCTACGAGCAGTACTTC.

J is TRBJ1-2 and V is TRBV5-6; 7 bases fit TRBD1. The J segment lost 5 bases and the V segment lost 5 bases, leaving 6 bases of the junction unmatched. Germline CDR1 is SGHDT and CDR2 is YYEEEE. CDR3 size: 13 residues. The CDR3 DNA sequence: TGTGCCAGCAGTCCTGACAGGGTTTATGGCTACACCTTC. Translating it yields CASSPDRVYGYTF.

V and J are TRBV29-1 and TRBJ2-7; 14 nucleotides match TRBD2. With 4 bases clipped from V and 3 bases from J, the junction kept 8 bases outside the gene matches. The germline CDR1 and CDR2 sequences are SQVTM and ANQGSEA. The CDR3 contains 16 residues. CDR3 DNA sequence: TGCAGCGTTGGAGGACTAGCGGGGGGTTCGGGCTACGAGCAGTACTTC. Protein product: CSVGGLAGGSGYEQYF.

The chain joins TRBV6-1 to TRBJ2-4; 11 nucleotides agree with TRBD2. V lost 4 bases, J lost 5 bases, and 10 bases stayed unmatched. CDR1 is MNHNS and CDR2 is SASEGT in the germline V gene. The CDR3 runs 17 residues. CDR3 loop: CASSVTSGGVLQNIQYF. The DNA for the CDR3 is TGTGCCAGCAGTGTTACTAGCGGGGGTGTTCTACAAAACATTCAGTACTTC.

The chain recombines TRBV7-6 with TRBJ1-4; TRBD1 aligns across 8 bases. This CDR3 contains 16 residues. Germline V gives CDR1 SGHVS, CDR2 FNYEAQ. J was trimmed by 9 bases and V by 5 bases; bases with no gene match: 14. The CDR3 is CASSPNIPGRGQKLFF. The DNA for the CDR3 is TGTGCCAGCAGCCCCAATATCCCCGGCAGGGGGCAAAAACTGTTTTTT.

This clone was observed a single time. The rearrangement uses TRBV28 and TRBJ1-1, with 12 positions matching TRBD1. CDR3 length: 15 residues. The V gene end was trimmed by 5 bases and the J gene end by 6 bases; junction bases not matched to a gene: 7. Germline values: CDR1 MDHEN, CDR2 SYDVKM. The CDR3: CASSPGTGGLAEAFF. The CDR3 coding sequence is TGTGCCAGCAGTCCCGGGACAGGGGGCCTCGCTGAAGCTTTCTTT.

The chain combines TRBV10-3 with TRBJ2-3; 11 bases agree with TRBD2. The germline CDR1 and CDR2 sequences are ENHRY and SYGVKD. Losses at the gene ends were 10 bases for V and 0 bases for J; bases not matched to a gene: 6. The CDR3 loop spans 15 amino acids. This CDR3 is CATTLAGASTDTQYF. CDR3 bases: TGTGCCACCACACTAGCGGGGGCAAGCACAGATACGCAGTATTTT.

V and J are TRBV5-1 and TRBJ1-1; D remains unclear. The CDR3 is 14 amino acids. From germline, CDR1 is SGHRS and CDR2 YFSETQ. V gave up 4 bases and J gave up 7 bases, with 17 bases separating them. CDR3 DNA: TGCGCCAGCAGCCCCGGAACCCCTGGTTATGAAGCTTTCTTT. It encodes CASSPGTPGYEAFF.